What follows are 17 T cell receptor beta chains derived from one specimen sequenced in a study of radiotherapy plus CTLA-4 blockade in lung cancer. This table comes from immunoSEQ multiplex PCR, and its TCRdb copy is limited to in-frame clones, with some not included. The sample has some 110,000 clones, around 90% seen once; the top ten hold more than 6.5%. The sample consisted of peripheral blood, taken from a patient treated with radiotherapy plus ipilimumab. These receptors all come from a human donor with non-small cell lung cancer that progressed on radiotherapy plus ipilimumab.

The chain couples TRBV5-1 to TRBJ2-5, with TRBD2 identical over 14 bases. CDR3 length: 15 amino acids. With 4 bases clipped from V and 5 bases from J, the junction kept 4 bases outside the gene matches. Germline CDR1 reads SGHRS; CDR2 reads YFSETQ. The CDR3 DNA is TGCGCCAGCAGCCCGGGACTAGCGGGAGTGGAGACCCAGTACTTC. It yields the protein CASSPGLAGVETQYF.

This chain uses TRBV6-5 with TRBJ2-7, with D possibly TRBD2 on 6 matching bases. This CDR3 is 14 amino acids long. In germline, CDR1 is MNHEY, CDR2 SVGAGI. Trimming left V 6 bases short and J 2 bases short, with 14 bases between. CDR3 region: CASRPGARTYEQYF. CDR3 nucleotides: TGTGCCAGCAGGCCGGGAGCGAGGACCTACGAGCAGTACTTC.

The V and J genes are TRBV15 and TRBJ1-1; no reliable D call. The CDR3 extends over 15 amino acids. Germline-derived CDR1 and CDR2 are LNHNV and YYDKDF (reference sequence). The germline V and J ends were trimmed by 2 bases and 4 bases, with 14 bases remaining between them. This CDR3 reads CATSRNSGFGTEAFF. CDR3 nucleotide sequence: TGTGCCACCAGCAGAAACTCAGGTTTCGGCACTGAAGCTTTCTTT.

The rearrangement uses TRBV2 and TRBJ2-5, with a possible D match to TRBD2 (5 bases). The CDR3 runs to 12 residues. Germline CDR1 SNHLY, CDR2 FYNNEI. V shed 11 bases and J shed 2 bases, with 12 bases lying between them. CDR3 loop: CAGSGIQETQYF. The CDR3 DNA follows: TGTGCCGGAAGCGGAATTCAAGAGACCCAGTACTTC.

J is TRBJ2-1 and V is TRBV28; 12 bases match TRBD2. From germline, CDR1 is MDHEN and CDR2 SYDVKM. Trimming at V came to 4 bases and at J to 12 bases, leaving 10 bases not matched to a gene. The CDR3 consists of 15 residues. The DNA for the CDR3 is TGTGCCAGCAGTTCGGCGGGACTAGCGGGTAAGGGGCAGTTCTTC. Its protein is CASSSAGLAGKGQFF.

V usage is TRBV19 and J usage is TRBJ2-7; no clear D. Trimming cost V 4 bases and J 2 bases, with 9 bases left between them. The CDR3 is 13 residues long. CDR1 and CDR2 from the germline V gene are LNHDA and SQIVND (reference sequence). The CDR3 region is CASSNLVTYEQYF. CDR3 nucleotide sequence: TGTGCCAGTAGTAACCTGGTTACCTACGAGCAGTACTTC.

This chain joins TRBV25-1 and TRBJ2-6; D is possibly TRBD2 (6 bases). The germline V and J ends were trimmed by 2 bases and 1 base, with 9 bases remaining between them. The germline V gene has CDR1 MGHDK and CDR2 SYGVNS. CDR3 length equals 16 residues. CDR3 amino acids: CASSEGGLSGANVLTF. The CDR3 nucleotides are TGTGCCAGCAGTGAAGGGGGGTTATCTGGGGCCAACGTCCTGACTTTC. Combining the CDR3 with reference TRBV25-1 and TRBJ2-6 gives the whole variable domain EADIYQTPRYLVIGTGKKITLECSQTMGHDKMYWYQQDPGMELHLIHYSYGVNSTEKGDLSSESTVSRIRTEHFPLTLESARPSHTSQYLCASSEGGLSGANVLTFGAGSRLTVL.

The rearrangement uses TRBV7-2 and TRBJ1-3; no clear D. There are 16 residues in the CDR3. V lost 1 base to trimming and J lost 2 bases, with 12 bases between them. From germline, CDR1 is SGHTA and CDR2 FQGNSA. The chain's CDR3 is CASSLDPATTGNTIYF. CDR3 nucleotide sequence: TGTGCCAGCAGCTTAGACCCGGCCACAACTGGAAACACCATATATTTT.

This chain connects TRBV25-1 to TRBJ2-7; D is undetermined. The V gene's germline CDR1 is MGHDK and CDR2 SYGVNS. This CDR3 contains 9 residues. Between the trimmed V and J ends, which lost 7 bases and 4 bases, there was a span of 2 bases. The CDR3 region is CASIYEQYF. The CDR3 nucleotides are TGTGCCAGCATATACGAGCAGTACTTC.

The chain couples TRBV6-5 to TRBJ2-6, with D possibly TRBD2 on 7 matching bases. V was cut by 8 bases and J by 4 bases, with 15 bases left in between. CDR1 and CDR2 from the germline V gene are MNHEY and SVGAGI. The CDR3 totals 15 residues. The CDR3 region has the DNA TGTGCCAGCGGGAGGGCAGGGACAGGGGCCAACGTCCTGACTTTC. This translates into CASGRAGTGANVLTF.

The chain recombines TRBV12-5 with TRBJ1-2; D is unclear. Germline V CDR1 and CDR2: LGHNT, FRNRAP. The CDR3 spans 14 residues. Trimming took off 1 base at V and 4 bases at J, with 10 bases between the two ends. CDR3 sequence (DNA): TGTGCTAGTGGTTTGGACACCTTCACCTATGGCTACACCTTC. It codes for CASGLDTFTYGYTF. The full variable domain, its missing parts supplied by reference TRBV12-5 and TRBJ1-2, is DARVTQTPRHKVTEMGQEVTMRCQPILGHNTVFWYRQTMMQGLELLAYFRNRAPLDDSGMPKDRFSAEMPDATLATLKIQPSEPRDSAVYFCASGLDTFTYGYTFGSGTRLTVV.

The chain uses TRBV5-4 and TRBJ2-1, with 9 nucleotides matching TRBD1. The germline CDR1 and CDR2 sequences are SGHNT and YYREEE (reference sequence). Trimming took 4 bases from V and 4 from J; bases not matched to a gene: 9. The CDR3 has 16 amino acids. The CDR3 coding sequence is TGTGCCAGCAGCCCTCTCCGGACAGGGGTGTACAATGAGCAGTTCTTC. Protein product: CASSPLRTGVYNEQFF.

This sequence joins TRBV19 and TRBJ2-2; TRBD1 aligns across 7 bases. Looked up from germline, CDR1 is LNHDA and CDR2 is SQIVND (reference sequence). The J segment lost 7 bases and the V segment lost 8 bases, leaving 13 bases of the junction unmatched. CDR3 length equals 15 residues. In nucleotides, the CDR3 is TGTGCCAGTCGGAAAAGGGGGCAGGATAACGGGGAGCTGTTTTTT. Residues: CASRKRGQDNGELFF.

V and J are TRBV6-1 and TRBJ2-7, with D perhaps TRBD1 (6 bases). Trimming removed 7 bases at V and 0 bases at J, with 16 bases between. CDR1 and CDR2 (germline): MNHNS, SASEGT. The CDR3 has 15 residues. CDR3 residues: CASTPLTGPSYEQYF. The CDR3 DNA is TGTGCCAGCACTCCACTAACAGGGCCCTCCTACGAGCAGTACTTC.

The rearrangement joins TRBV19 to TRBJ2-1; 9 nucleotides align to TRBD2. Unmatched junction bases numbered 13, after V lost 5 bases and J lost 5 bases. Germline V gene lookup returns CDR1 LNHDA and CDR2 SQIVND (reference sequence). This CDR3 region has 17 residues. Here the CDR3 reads CASSFGRATSGHNEQFF. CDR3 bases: TGTGCCAGTAGTTTCGGTAGGGCGACTAGCGGACACAATGAGCAGTTCTTC. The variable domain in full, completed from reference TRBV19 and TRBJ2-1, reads DGGITQSPKYLFRKEGQNVTLSCEQNLNHDAMYWYRQDPGQGLRLIYYSQIVNDFQKGDIAEGYSVSREKKESFPLTVTSAQKNPTAFYLCASSFGRATSGHNEQFFGPGTRLTVL.

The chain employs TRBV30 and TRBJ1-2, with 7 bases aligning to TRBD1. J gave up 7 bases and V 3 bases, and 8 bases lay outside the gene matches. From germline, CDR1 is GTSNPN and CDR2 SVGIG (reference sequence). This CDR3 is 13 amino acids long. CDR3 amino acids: CAWSRDRVGGYTF. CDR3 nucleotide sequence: TGTGCCTGGAGCCGCGACAGGGTGGGTGGCTACACCTTC.

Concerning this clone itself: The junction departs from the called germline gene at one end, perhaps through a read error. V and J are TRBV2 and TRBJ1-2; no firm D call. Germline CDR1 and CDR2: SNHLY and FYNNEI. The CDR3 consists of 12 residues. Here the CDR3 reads CASSEASREPLF. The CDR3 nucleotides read TGTGCCAGCAGTGAAGCGAGCCGGGAACCCCTCTTC. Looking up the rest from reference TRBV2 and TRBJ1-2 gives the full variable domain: EPEVTQTPSHQVTQMGQEVILRCVPISNHLYFYWYRQILGQKVEFLVSFYNNEISEKSEIFDDQFSVERPDGSNFTLKIRSTKLEDSAMYFCASSEASREPLFGSGTRLTVV.